These T cell receptor beta chains were read from a single sample in a study of T cells in Graves' hyperthyroidism and ophthalmopathy. TCRdb re-analysed the multiplex PCR reads in MiXCR, keeping a single row per CDR3 protein. The data show 550,000 to 700,000 distinct CDR3 sequences, with 46% seen just once and over 15% held by the top ten. Sequences were obtained from peripheral blood or thyroid tissue (not recorded which). The receptors were sampled from an adult woman with Graves' disease, either hyperthyroidism or ophthalmopathy (not recorded which). Each CDR3 is given without its conserved first and last residue.

j_gene,v_gene,CDR3aa
TRBJ2-7,TRBV12-3/TRBV12-4,ASSLTGGPRGEQY
TRBJ1-2,TRBV4-1,ASSQDTRGHYGYT
TRBJ2-7,TRBV28,ASPPAGDLGEQY
TRBJ2-5,TRBV2,ASSETAETQY
TRBJ1-5,TRBV29-1,SSGQGHQPQH
TRBJ1-2,TRBV9,ASSPFHGYT
TRBJ2-5,TRBV20-1,SARSPTDTEETQY
TRBJ1-1,TRBV7-9,ASRPLGAEDTEAF
TRBJ2-5,TRBV5-1,ASKKGASQETQY
TRBJ1-5,TRBV5-5,ASSLEAHGQPQH
TRBJ1-3,TRBV12-3/TRBV12-4,ASTSNPDRDLWNTIY
TRBJ2-7,TRBV20-1,SARKRGRNTGEQY
TRBJ2-7,TRBV29-1,SVEKGATYEQY
TRBJ2-4,TRBV7-9,ASSLPQGENIQY
TRBJ2-5,TRBV7-9,ASSSSGGLPQETQY
TRBJ1-2,TRBV12-3/TRBV12-4,ASSLQELNYGYT
TRBJ2-7,TRBV9,ASSVEPTPGLQY
TRBJ1-6,TRBV20-1,SADLTWTGENSPLH
TRBJ1-2,TRBV7-8,ASSSPGQSLWGYT
TRBJ1-5,TRBV20-1,SARIVVDGPQH
TRBJ2-2,TRBV7-9,ASSLAAGGPLGELF
TRBJ1-2,TRBV12-3/TRBV12-4,ASSLGRGAHGYT
TRBJ1-1,TRBV6-1,ASSEGPGDAF
TRBJ2-5,TRBV20-1,SARDTGGETQY
TRBJ1-5,TRBV2,ASRDRSLDQPQH
TRBJ1-5,TRBV6-4,ASSAATGGGNQPQH
TRBJ1-2,TRBV10-3,AISGRTSYYGYT
TRBJ2-5,TRBV3-1,ASSQELSRYLETQY
TRBJ1-3,TRBV18,ASSPLTALQRQQTTIY
TRBJ2-3,TRBV6-5,ASSSEGDTQY
TRBJ1-4,TRBV7-9,ASSWTSSEKLF
TRBJ2-7,TRBV5-1,ASSQQGVHEQY
TRBJ2-5,TRBV7-9,ASSLGTGGRETQY
TRBJ1-5,TRBV12-3/TRBV12-4,ASIQGGGPQH
TRBJ1-1,TRBV19,ASSRGANTEAF
TRBJ2-2,TRBV5-1,ASSEGQGRELF
TRBJ2-2,TRBV7-9,ASSSIRGRRTGELF
TRBJ1-1,TRBV10-3,AIRERGDRVVRTEAF
TRBJ1-1,TRBV29-1,SVSAGRGRGTEAF
TRBJ1-5,TRBV20-1,SAPTGPQH
TRBJ2-7,TRBV12-3/TRBV12-4,ASRQGLDEQY
TRBJ2-7,TRBV10-3,AIGLAGAAGEQY
TRBJ2-5,TRBV14,ASSQERVAGARETQY
TRBJ1-3,TRBV6-6,ASSSRSSGNTIY
TRBJ1-1,TRBV10-3,AISEGTTEAF
TRBJ2-7,TRBV28,ASSYHPGQSNYEQY
TRBJ1-2,TRBV10-3,AISEEAGREGYT
TRBJ1-2,TRBV10-3,AISESPGQLNYGYT
TRBJ2-3,TRBV19,ASSIGRTDTQY
TRBJ2-5,TRBV9,ASSADGTGYQPQY
TRBJ1-2,TRBV5-1,ASRTGGVPYGYT
TRBJ1-6,TRBV6-1,ASRFPGQNSPLH
TRBJ1-1,TRBV28,AAKTGSNTEAF
TRBJ2-7,TRBV10-3,AIRPRLAYEQY
TRBJ2-5,TRBV12-3/TRBV12-4,AVRSGLEKTQY
TRBJ2-2,TRBV7-8,ASSLLAPSNTGELF
TRBJ2-5,TRBV20-1,SARGWLAGYVETQY